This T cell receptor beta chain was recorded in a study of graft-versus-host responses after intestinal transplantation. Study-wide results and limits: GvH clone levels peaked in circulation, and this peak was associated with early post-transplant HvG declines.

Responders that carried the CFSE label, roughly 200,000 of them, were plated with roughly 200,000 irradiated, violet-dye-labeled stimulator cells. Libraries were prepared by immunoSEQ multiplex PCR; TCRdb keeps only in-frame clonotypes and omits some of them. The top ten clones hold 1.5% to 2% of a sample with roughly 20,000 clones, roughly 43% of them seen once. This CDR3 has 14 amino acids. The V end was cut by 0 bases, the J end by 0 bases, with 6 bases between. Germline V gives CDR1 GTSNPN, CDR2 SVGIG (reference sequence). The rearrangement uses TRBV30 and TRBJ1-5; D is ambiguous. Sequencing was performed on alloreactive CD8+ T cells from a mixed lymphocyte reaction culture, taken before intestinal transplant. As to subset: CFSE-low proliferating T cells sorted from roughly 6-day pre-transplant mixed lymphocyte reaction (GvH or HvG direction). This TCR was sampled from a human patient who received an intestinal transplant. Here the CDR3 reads CAWSVVLSNQPQHF. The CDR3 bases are TGTGCCTGGAGTGTAGTACTTAGCAATCAGCCCCAGCATTTT.